Sequencing of this TCR beta chain was carried out in a study of T cells after yellow fever vaccination. Study-level findings and limits: After the booster, roughly 96% of CD4 and about 90% of CD8 primary-response clones were re-detected. The secondary response was weaker but peaked faster, day 5 versus 15.

The 5'RACE template-switching step produced TCR cDNA and added a universal primer site and UMIs. Each CDR3 protein is one row after TCRdb ran MiXCR on the 5' RACE reads. The repertoire holds 250,000 or so distinct CDR3 sequences, with 5.5% to 8.5% as singletons. Details on this clonotype: Its antigen is undetermined.

The ends lost 5 bases at V and 3 bases at J; junction bases unmatched: 6. In germline, CDR1 is SGHTA, CDR2 FQGNSA. This CDR3 is built from 14 residues. Material: CD4+ T cells sorted from PBMCs, obtained on the day of the yellow fever booster vaccination. This clonotype was obtained from a young man who received the YFV17D yellow fever vaccine. The V call is TRBV7-2, the J call TRBJ2-7; TRBD2 matches 8 bases. CDR3 sequence reads: CASSLSGRDYEQYF. For the CDR3, the DNA is TGTGCCAGCAGCCTGAGCGGGAGAGACTACGAGCAGTACTTC.